This entry lists 2 T cell receptor beta chains sequenced from one sample in a study of cytomegalovirus exposure and HLA in healthy donors. PCR was performed using 60 Vbeta and 13 Jbeta primers. Produced via immunoSEQ multiplex PCR; TCRdb's table is partial and in-frame only. The sample has 65,000 to 95,000 clones. Sequences were obtained from PBMCs. Receptors were obtained from a female donor in good health and CMV-seropositive.

In DNA form, the CDR3 reads TGTGCCAGCAGCGCAAGAGGACAGGGCCTCCCCCAAGAGACCCAGTACTTC. Protein: CASSARGQGLPQETQYF. V and J are TRBV9 and TRBJ2-5; 8 positions agree with TRBD1. Germline CDR1 and CDR2: SGDLS and YYNGEE. This CDR3 has 17 residues. With V trimmed by 3 bases and J by 1 base, 11 bases remained unmatched.

V gene TRBV10-2 combines with J gene TRBJ1-5; 7 nucleotides align to TRBD1. The germline gives CDR1 WSHSY, CDR2 SAAADI. After removal of 7 bases from V and 6 bases from J, the junction contained 6 bases not matched to a gene. This CDR3 spans 13 amino acids. Here the CDR3 reads CASTQGQSQPQHF. CDR3 nucleotide sequence: TGCGCCAGCACCCAGGGACAGTCTCAGCCCCAGCATTTT.